The clone carrying this T cell receptor beta chain appeared a single time. Its antigen remains unidentified. The CDR3 contains 15 residues. Per germline, CDR1 SNHLY and CDR2 FYNNEI. The V and J ends lost 6 bases and 2 bases respectively, with 14 bases between them. Genomic DNA, the template, was used for profiling of the TCR beta VDJ and CDR3. TCRdb redid the calling of the reads with MiXCR, one entry per CDR3 protein. The sample carries around 140,000 distinct CDR3 sequences, less than 45% recorded once. These data belong to a study of CD8+CD57+ T cells in acquired aplastic anemia. About the study: Quantities of DNA derived from sorted CD4+ and CD8+ cells averaged about 3.2 ug. Study results and caveats: Roughly 30 CD8+ CDR3 sequences occurred in both the patients and the controls.

The source of this sequence is a human donor in good health, serving as a control. The genes are TRBV2 and TRBJ2-1, with D uncertain. The sample comprised sorted CD4+, CD8+, or CD8+CD57+ T cells (not recorded which) from PBMCs. CDR3 in DNA: TGTGCCAGCAGGGATGATGGCGTCACCTACAATGAGCAGTTCTTC. This encodes CASRDDGVTYNEQFF. The whole variable domain, filled in from reference TRBV2 and TRBJ2-1, reads EPEVTQTPSHQVTQMGQEVILRCVPISNHLYFYWYRQILGQKVEFLVSFYNNEISEKSEIFDDQFSVERPDGSNFTLKIRSTKLEDSAMYFCASRDDGVTYNEQFFGPGTRLTVL.